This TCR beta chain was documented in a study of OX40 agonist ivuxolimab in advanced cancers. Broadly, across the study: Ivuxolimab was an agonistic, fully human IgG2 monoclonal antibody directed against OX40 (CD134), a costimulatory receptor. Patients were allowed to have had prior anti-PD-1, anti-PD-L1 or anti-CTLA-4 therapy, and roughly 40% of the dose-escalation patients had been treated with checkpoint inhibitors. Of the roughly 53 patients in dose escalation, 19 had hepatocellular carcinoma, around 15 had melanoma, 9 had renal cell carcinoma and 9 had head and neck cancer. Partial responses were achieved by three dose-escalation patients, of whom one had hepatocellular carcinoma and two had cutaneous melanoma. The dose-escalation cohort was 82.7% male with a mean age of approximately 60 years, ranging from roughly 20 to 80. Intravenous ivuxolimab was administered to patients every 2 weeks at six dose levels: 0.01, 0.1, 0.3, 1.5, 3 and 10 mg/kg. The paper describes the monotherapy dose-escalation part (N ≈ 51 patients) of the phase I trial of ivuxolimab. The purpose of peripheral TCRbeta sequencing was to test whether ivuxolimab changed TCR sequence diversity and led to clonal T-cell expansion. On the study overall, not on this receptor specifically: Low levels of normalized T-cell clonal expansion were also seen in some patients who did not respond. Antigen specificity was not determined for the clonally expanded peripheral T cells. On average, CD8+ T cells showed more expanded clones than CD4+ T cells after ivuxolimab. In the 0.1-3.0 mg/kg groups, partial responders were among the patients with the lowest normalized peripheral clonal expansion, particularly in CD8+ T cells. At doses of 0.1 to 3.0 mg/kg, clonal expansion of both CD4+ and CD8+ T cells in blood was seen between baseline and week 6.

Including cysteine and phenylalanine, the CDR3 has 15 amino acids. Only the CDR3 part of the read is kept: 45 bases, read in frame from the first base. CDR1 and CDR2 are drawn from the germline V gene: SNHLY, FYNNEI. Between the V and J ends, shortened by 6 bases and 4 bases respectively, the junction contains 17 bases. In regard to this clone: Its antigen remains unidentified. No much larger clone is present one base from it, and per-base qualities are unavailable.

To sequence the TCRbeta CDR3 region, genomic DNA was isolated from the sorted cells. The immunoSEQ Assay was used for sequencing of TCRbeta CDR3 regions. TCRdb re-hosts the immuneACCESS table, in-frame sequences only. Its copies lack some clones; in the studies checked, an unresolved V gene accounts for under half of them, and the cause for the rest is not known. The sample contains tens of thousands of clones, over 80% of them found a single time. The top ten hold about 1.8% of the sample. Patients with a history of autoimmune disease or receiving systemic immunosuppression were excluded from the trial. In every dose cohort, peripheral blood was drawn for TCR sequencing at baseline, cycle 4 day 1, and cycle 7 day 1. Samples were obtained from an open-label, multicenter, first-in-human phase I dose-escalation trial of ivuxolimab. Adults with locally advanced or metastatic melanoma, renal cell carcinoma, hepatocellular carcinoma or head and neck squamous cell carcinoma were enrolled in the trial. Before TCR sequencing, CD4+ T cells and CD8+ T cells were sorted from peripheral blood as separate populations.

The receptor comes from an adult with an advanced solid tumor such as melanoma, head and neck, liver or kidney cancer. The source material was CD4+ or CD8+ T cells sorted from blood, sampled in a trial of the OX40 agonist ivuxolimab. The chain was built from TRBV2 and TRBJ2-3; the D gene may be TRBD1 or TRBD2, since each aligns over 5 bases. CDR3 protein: CASSAQGERADTQYF. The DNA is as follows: TGTGCCAGCAGCGCGCAAGGGGAGAGGGCAGATACGCAGTATTTT.